This T cell receptor beta chain was retrieved from a study of post-analysis software for immune sequencing data (dated by TCRdb to the mid-2010s). A note on the overall study: The recorded disease courses included relapsing-remitting, secondary progressive and progressive-relapsing multiple sclerosis, and some patients had no subtype annotation. A subset of samples was prepared in parallel using single-end sample barcoding, then pooled and co-amplified after Illumina adapter ligation. The patient repertoires were compared against 11 previously published healthy control repertoires obtained from donors aged about 6 to 28 years. Summary of the overall study and its limitations: The multiple sclerosis patient group was slightly younger than the control group. When samples were clustered directly using the F measure, samples prepared in the same batch co-clustered strongly, which prompted a batch-effect correction. Multiple sclerosis patients had significantly lower normalized Chao1 diversity than controls, a result that suggests substantial peripheral T-cell clonal expansion. Significantly higher frequencies in patients than in controls were found for about 5 TRBV segments, including TRBV5-6, TRBV5-1 and TRBV20-1.

TCR beta repertoires were profiled from peripheral blood of more than ten young patients with multiple sclerosis to demonstrate the VDJtools post-analysis software. Multiple sclerosis patients were children and adolescents aged about 6 to 17 years. This clonotype was observed once. Its antigen specificity is not known. At one end the junction does not follow the germline gene, possibly because of a read error. Sequences SGHTA (CDR1) and FQGNSA (CDR2) are obtained from the germline V gene. The CDR3 spans 16 residues, from the cysteine through the phenylalanine. The sequence is cut down to CDR3 DNA, 48 bases in frame from base 1. Library construction relied on PCR. Sequencing was performed on an Illumina HiSeq 2500. To reduce PCR and sequencing biases, unique molecular identifiers were incorporated into the TCR beta cDNA libraries. Roughly 0.5 million cDNA molecules were obtained per 1 to 10 million input T cells, so each molecule approximated one T cell. Patient libraries were prepared and sequenced with the same protocol used for the earlier healthy control dataset. Samples belonging to the same batch were prepared together, multiplexed and sequenced on a shared HiSeq lane. Per the source publication's procedure: MIGEC was used to process the raw barcoded reads, and molecular identifier groups with only a single read were discarded before consensus assembly and CDR3 extraction. Clonotype tables were post-analysed with VDJtools, normalizing diversity by down-sampling all datasets to the smallest sample size. In repertoire overlap clustering, CDR3 amino acid sequences, but not nucleotide sequences, were matched to correct batch-related cross-sample contamination. The public reads were run again by TCRdb, first through fastp at Q25 and then through MiXCR, and only productive beta chains were kept. Each entry merges the rows of one CDR3 protein and shows their most common DNA and genes. The V and J calls were not made by the authors but by TCRdb's processing. This sample comprises about 560,000 distinct CDR3 sequences, roughly 46% of them detected only once. Together, the top ten hold 1.7% of the sample.

Sequences were obtained from blood. The chain is encoded by TRBV7-2 joined to TRBJ2-7; 10 central bases correspond to TRBD2. The sequence came from a girl under 18 with multiple sclerosis. Here is the DNA: TGTGCTAGCAGCTTAGGTGGGACTAGCGCTTGGGATGAGCAGTACTTC. It codes for CASSLGGTSAWDEQYF.